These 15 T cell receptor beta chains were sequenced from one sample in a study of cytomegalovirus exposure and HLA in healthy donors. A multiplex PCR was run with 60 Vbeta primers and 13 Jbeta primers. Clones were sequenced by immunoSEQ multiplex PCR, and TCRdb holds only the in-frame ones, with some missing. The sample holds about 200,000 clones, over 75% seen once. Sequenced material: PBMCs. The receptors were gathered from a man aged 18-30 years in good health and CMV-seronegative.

This CDR3 is CASSPPTSGSSDEQFF. In DNA form, the CDR3 reads TGTGCCAGCAGCCCCCCGACTAGCGGGAGTAGCGATGAGCAGTTCTTC. V usage is TRBV7-2 and J usage is TRBJ2-1, with TRBD2 identical over 12 bases. This CDR3 is 16 amino acids long. The V and J ends lost 5 bases and 8 bases, in that order; junction bases with no gene match: 10. Germline assignment: CDR1 SGHTA and CDR2 FQGNSA.

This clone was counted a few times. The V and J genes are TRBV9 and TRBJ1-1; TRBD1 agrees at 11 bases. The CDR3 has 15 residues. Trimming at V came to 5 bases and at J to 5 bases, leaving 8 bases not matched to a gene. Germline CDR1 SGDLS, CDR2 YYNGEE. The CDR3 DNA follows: TGTGCCAGCAGTGCAAGGGACAGGGGGTGGACTGAAGCTTTCTTT. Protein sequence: CASSARDRGWTEAFF.

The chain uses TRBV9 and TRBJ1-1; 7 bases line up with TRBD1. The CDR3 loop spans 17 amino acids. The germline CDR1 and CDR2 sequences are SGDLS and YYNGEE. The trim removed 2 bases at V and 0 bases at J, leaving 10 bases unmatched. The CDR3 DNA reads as TGTGCCAGCAGCGTCTCCGACAGGGCACTAATGAACACTGAAGCTTTCTTT. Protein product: CASSVSDRALMNTEAFF.

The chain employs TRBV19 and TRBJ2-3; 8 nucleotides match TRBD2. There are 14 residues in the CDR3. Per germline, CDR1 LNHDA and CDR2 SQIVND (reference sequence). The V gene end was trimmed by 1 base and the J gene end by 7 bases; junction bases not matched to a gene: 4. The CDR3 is CASSIGGRKNTQYF. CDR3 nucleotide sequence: TGTGCCAGTAGTATAGGCGGGAGGAAAAATACGCAGTATTTT.

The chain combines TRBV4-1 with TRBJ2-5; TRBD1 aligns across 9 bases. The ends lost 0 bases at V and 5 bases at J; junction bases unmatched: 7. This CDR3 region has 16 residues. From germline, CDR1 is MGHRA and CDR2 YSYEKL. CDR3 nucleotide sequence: TGCGCCAGCAGCCAAGATGTCTCGACAGGGGGGGAGACCCAGTACTTC. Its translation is CASSQDVSTGGETQYF.

CDR3 bases: TGTGCCAGCAGTTTACCCGACAGATTTTACGAGCAGTACTTC. This encodes CASSLPDRFYEQYF. The V and J genes are TRBV28 and TRBJ2-7; D might be TRBD1 (5 bases). Trimming left V 2 bases short and J 4 bases short, with 12 bases between. Germline V gene data show CDR1 as MDHEN and CDR2 as SYDVKM. There are 14 residues in the CDR3.

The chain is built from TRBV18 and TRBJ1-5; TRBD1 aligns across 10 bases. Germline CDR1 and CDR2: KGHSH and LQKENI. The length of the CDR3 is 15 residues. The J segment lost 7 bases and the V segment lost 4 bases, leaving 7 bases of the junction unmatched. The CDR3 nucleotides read TGTGCCAGCTCACGGGGGACAGGGGTCGGGCAGCCCCAGCATTTT. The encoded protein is CASSRGTGVGQPQHF.

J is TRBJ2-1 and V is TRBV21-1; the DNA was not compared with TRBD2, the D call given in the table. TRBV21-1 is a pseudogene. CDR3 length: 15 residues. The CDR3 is CASSRLAGGYNEQFF. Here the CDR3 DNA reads TGTGCCAGCAGTCGACTAGCGGGAGGCTACAATGAGCAGTTCTTC.

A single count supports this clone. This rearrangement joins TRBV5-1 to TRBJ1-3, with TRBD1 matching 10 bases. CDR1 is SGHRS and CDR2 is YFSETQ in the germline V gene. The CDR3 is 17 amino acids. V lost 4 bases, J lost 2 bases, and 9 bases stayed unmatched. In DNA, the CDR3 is TGCGCCAGCAGCCGTTGGCCGGGACAGGGGACTGGAAACACCATATATTTT. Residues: CASSRWPGQGTGNTIYF.

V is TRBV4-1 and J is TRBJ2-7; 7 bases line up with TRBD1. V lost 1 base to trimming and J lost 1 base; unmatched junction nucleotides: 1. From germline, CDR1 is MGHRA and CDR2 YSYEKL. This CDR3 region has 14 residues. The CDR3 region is CASSQAGGSYEQYF. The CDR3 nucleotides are TGCGCCAGCAGCCAAGCAGGGGGTTCCTACGAGCAGTACTTC.

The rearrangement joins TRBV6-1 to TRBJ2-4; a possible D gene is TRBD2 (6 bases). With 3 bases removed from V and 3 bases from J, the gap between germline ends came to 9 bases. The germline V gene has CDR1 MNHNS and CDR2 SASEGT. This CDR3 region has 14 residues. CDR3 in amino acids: CASSEGLVKNIQYF. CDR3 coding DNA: TGTGCCAGCAGTGAGGGACTTGTCAAAAACATTCAGTACTTC.

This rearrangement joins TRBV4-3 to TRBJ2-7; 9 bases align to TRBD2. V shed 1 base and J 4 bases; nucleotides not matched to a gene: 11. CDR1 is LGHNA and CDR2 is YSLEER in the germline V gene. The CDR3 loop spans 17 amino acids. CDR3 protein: CASSQVSSGRFAYEQYF. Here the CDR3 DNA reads TGCGCCAGCAGCCAAGTCAGTAGCGGGAGATTCGCATACGAGCAGTACTTC.

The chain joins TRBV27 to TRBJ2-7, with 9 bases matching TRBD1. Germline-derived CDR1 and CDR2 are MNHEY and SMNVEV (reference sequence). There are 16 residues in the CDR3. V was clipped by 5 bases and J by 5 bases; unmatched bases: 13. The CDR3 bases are TGTGCCAGCAGTGCCCGACAGGGGGGCACCCTCAACGAGCAGTACTTC. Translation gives CASSARQGGTLNEQYF.

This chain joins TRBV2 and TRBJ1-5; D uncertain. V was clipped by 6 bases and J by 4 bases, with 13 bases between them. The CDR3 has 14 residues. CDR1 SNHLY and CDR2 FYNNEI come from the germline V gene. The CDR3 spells CASSELSVNQPQHF. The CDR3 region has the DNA TGTGCCAGCAGCGAGCTCTCGGTTAATCAGCCCCAGCATTTT.

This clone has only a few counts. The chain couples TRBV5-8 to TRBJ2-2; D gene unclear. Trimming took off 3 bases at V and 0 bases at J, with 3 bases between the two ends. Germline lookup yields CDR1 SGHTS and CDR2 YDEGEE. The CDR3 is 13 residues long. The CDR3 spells CASSWPNTGELFF. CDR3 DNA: TGTGCCAGCAGCTGGCCGAACACCGGGGAGCTGTTTTTT.